The rows below give T cell receptor beta chains drawn from one sample of a study of blood T cell repertoires in COVID-19. Sequencing used immunoSEQ multiplex PCR; TCRdb keeps in-frame clones, though not all of them. The data contain some 270,000 clones, 88% of them singletons. The material sequenced was PBMCs or T cells enriched from blood (not recorded which). The receptors were sampled from a woman aged 35 to 49 who had been exposed to COVID-19. CDR3s include the opening cysteine and the closing phenylalanine or tryptophan. D genes are given only for firm matches. Clone size is not always given. Where it is, it says once, few, many or a class for expanded clones.

d_gene	abundance	v_gene	j_gene	CDR3nt	CDR3aa
.	few	TRBV7-3	TRBJ2-1	TGTGCCAGCAGCTTAACGGACTCTCACAATGAGCAGTTCTTC	CASSLTDSHNEQFF
TRBD1	.	TRBV10-2	TRBJ1-5	TGCGCCAGCAGTGAGCTGGGACAGGGAGGTCAGCCCCAGCATTTT	CASSELGQGGQPQHF
.	.	TRBV13	TRBJ2-2	TGTGCCAGCAGCTTAAAAGGGGTCACCGGGGAGCTGTTTTTT	CASSLKGVTGELFF
TRBD2	.	TRBV11-3	TRBJ2-2	TGTGCCAGCAGCTTATATAGTCCGGGACTAGCGGGAGTGGGGACCGGGGAGCTGTTTTTT	CASSLYSPGLAGVGTGELFF
TRBD1	.	TRBV15	TRBJ1-6	TGTGCCACCAGCAGAGGGGGACAGCCGGATTCACCCCTCCACTTT	CATSRGGQPDSPLHF
.	.	TRBV7-6	TRBJ1-1	TGTGCCAGCAGCTTAATATTGAACACTGAAGCTTTCTTT	CASSLILNTEAFF
.	.	TRBV6-4	TRBJ1-2	TGTGCCAGCAGTGGTACAGGGTCCTATGGCTACACCTTC	CASSGTGSYGYTF
.	once	TRBV6-5	TRBJ2-1	TGTGCCAGCAAAGGTACAGGGCCCTCCTACAATGAGCAGTTCTTC	CASKGTGPSYNEQFF
TRBD1	.	TRBV16	TRBJ1-1	TGTGCCAGCAGCCAGGACAGGGGTTCTGAAGCTTTCTTT	CASSQDRGSEAFF
.	.	TRBV5-1	TRBJ1-5	TGTGCCAGCAGCTTGGAAGTCAGTTACGGCAATCAGCCCCAGCATTTT	CASSLEVSYGNQPQHF
TRBD1	.	TRBV7-2	TRBJ1-4	TGTGCCAGCAGCTTAGGGGGACAGGGGGTTGAAAAACTGTTTTTT	CASSLGGQGVEKLFF
TRBD1	.	TRBV19	TRBJ2-5	TGTGCCAGTAGACTATCCGGGACAGGGGTAGAGACCCAGTACTTC	CASRLSGTGVETQYF
.	.	TRBV19	TRBJ2-5	TGTGCCAGTAGTATCCTAGGGGTCGACCCAGAGACCCAGTACTTC	CASSILGVDPETQYF
TRBD1	.	TRBV2	TRBJ1-2	TGTGCCAGCAGTGACCCAGGGGGCAACTATGGCTACACCTTC	CASSDPGGNYGYTF
.	.	TRBV7-9	TRBJ1-5	TGTGCCAGCAGCTTAGCGGGGGGAAATCAGCCCCAGCATTTT	CASSLAGGNQPQHF
TRBD1	.	TRBV4-1	TRBJ1-3	TGCGCCAGCAGCCAAGATGGGACAGGGGCCTACACCATATATTTT	CASSQDGTGAYTIYF
TRBD1	.	TRBV7-3	TRBJ2-7	TGTGCCAGCAGCTTAACCGGGACAGGGGTCGTCTACGAGCAGTACTTC	CASSLTGTGVVYEQYF
.	.	TRBV12-3/TRBV12-4	TRBJ1-1	TGTGCCAGCAGGGTCGGAGGGACTGAAGCTTTCTTT	CASRVGGTEAFF
.	.	TRBV7-3	TRBJ2-3	TGTGCCAGCAGCAAAGAAGCAGGTCCAGATACGCAGTATTTT	CASSKEAGPDTQYF
.	.	TRBV19	TRBJ1-5	TGTGCCAGTAGTTATCAGGGAACGAATCAGCCCCAGCATTTT	CASSYQGTNQPQHF
TRBD1	.	TRBV19	TRBJ1-6	TGTGCCAGTAGGGAAACAGGGGTTTGGAATTCACCCCTCCACTTT	CASRETGVWNSPLHF
TRBD1	.	TRBV18	TRBJ2-5	TGTGCCAGCTCACCACCGGGACAGTCATTGACCCAGTACTTC	CASSPPGQSLTQYF
TRBD1	.	TRBV7-9	TRBJ2-7	TGTGCCAGCAGCTCCACAGGGGGCGCGTACGAGCAGTACTTC	CASSSTGGAYEQYF
TRBD1	.	TRBV5-5	TRBJ1-1	TGTGCCAGCAGCTCCTACACAGGGGATAGAGAAGCTTTCTTT	CASSSYTGDREAFF
TRBD1	.	TRBV2	TRBJ2-5	TGTGCCAGCCACCGGGACAGAAAAGAGACCCAGTACTTC	CASHRDRKETQYF
TRBD2	.	TRBV5-1	TRBJ2-1	TGTGCCAGCAGGAGGGGACTAGCGGGAGAGGGTGAGCAGTTCTTC	CASRRGLAGEGEQFF
.	.	TRBV19	TRBJ2-5	TGTGCCAGTAGCCCAGCAGGGGTAGGGGAGACCCAGTACTTC	CASSPAGVGETQYF
TRBD1	.	TRBV6-1	TRBJ1-2	TGTGCCAGCAGTGAGACCCGGGGACAGCCCTATGGCTACACCTTC	CASSETRGQPYGYTF
TRBD1	.	TRBV23-1	TRBJ1-5	TGCGCCAGCAGTTCCGGGACAGCCTATCAGCCCCAGCATTTT	CASSSGTAYQPQHF
.	.	TRBV10-3	TRBJ1-2	TGTGCCATCAGTGGAGAAAGCTTCTATGGCTACACCTTC	CAISGESFYGYTF
.	.	TRBV29-1	TRBJ1-1	TGCAGCGTTGAAGGATGGTGGGGGCGGGCTGAAGCTTTCTTT	CSVEGWWGRAEAFF
TRBD1	.	TRBV4-3	TRBJ2-2	TGCGCCAGCAGCCAATTTGAGGGGGCAGGGAACACCGGGGAGCTGTTTTTT	CASSQFEGAGNTGELFF
.	.	TRBV4-2	TRBJ2-1	TGTGCCAGCAGCCAAGATCCGACAGGAGAGAATGAGCAGTTCTTC	CASSQDPTGENEQFF
TRBD1	.	TRBV2	TRBJ2-1	TGTGCCAGCAGTGGGGCGAGGGGGACAGGGGGTAGTAATGAGCAGTTCTTC	CASSGARGTGGSNEQFF